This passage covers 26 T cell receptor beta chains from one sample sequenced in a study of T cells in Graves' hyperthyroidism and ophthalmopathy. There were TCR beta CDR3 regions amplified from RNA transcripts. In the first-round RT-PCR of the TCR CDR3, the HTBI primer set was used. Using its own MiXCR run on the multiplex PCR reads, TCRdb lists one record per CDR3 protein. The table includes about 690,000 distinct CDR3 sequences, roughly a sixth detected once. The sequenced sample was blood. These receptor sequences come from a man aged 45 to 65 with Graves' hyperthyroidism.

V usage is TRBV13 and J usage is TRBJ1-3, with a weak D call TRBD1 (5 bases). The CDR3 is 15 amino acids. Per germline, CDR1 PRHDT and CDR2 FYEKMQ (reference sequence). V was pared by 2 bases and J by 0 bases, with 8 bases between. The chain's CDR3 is CASSLRGSSGNTIYF. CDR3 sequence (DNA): TGTGCCAGCAGCTTACGGGGGAGCTCTGGAAACACCATATATTTT. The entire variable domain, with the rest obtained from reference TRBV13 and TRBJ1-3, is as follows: AAGVIQSPRHLIKEKRETATLKCYPIPRHDTVYWYQQGPGQDPQFLISFYEKMQSDKGSIPDRFSAQQFSDYHSELNMSSLELGDSALYFCASSLRGSSGNTIYFGEGSWLTVV.

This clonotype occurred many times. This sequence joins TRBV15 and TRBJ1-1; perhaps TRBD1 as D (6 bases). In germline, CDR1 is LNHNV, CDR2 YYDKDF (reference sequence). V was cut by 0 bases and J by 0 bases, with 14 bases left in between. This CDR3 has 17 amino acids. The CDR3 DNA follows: TGTGCCACCAGCAGAGATCCTTGGACAGACTTGAACACTGAAGCTTTCTTT. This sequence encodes CATSRDPWTDLNTEAFF.

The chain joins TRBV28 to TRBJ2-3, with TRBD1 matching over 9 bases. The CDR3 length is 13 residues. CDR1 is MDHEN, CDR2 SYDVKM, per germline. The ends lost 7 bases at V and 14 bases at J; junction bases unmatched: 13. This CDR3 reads CASIETGTGLRYF. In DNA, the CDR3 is TGTGCCAGCATCGAGACCGGGACAGGGCTCAGGTATTTT.

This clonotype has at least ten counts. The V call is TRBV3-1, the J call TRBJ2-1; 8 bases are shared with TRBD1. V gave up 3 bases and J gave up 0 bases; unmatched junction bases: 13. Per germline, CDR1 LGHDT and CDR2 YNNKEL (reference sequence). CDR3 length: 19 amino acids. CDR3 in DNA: TGTGCCAGCAGCCATCCACTCGGACAGGGTTTGAGCTCCTACAATGAGCAGTTCTTC. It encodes CASSHPLGQGLSSYNEQFF.

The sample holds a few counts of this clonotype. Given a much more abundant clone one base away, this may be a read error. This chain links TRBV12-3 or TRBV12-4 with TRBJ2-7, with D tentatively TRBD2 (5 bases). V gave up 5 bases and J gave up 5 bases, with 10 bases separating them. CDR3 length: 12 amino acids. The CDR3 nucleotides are TGTGCCAGCAGTGGACGGGGTCACGAGCAGTACTTC. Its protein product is CASSGRGHEQYF.

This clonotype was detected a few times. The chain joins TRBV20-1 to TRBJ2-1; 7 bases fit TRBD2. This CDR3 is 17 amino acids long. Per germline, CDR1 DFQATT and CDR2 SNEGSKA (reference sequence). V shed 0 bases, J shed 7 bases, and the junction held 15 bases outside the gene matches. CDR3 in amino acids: CSARDWGGLAEFNEQFF. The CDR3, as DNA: TGCAGTGCTAGAGATTGGGGCGGGCTAGCGGAGTTTAATGAGCAGTTCTTC.

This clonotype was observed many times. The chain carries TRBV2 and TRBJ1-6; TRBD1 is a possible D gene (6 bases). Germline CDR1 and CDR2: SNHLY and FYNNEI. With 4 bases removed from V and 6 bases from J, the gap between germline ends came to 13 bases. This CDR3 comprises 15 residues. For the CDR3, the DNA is TGTGCCAGCAGTGTTTCGGGAGGGGGTAATTCACCCCTCCACTTT. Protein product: CASSVSGGGNSPLHF.

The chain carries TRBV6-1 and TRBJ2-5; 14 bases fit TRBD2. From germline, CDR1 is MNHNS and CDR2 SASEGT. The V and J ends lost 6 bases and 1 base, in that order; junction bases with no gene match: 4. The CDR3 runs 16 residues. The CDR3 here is CASSLTSGRAQETQYF. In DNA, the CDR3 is TGTGCCAGCAGCCTGACTAGCGGGAGGGCCCAAGAGACCCAGTACTTC.

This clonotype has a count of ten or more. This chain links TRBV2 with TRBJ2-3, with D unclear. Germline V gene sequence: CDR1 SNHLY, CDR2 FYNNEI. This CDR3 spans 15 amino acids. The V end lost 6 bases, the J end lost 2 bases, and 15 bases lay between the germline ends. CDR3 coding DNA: TGTGCCAGCAGCGGCGACTTTCATCTCACAGATACGCAGTATTTT. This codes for CASSGDFHLTDTQYF.

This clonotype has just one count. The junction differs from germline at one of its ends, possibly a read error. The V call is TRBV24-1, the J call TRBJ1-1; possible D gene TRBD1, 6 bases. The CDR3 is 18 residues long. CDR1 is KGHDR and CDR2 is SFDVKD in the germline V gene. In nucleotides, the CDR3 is TGTGCCACCAGTGAAGGAGGGGACGCCGGGACACTGAACACTGAAGCTCTCTTT. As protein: CATSEGGDAGTLNTEALF.

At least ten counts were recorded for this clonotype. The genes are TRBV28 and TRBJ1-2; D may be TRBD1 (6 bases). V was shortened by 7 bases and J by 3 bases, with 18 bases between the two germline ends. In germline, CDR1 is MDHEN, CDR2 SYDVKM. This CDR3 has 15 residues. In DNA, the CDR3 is TGTGCCAGCACTCATGGGGGGGGCTCAGACTATGGCTACACCTTC. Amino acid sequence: CASTHGGGSDYGYTF.

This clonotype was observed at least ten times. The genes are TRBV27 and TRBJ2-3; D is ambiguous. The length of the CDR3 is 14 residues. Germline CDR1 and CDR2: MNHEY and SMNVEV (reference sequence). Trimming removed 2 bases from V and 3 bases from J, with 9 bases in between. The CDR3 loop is CASSLETETDTQYF. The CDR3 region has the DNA TGTGCCAGCAGTTTAGAAACAGAGACAGATACGCAGTATTTT.

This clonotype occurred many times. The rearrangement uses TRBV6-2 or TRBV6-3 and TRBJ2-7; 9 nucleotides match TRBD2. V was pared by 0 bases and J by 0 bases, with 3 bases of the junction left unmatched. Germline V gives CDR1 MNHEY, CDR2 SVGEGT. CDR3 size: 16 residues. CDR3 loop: CASSYSRLAASYEQYF. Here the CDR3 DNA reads TGTGCCAGCAGTTACTCGAGACTAGCGGCCTCCTACGAGCAGTACTTC.

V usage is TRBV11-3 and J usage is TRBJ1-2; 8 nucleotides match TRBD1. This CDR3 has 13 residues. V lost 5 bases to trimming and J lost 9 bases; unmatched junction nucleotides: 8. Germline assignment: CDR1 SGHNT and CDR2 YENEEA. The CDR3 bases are TGTGCCAGCAGCCCCGGACAGGGTCAAAGCTACACCTTC. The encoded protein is CASSPGQGQSYTF.

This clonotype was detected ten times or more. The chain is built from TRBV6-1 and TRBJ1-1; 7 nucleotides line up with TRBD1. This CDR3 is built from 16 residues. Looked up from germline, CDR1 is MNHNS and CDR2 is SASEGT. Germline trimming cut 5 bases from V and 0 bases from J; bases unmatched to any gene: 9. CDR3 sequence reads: CASSSQGQVMNTEAFF. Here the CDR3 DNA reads TGTGCCAGCAGTTCCCAAGGACAGGTTATGAACACTGAAGCTTTCTTT.

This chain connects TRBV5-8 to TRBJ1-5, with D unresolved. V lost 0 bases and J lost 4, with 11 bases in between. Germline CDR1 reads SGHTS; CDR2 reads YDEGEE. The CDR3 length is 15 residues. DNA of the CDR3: TGTGCCAGCAGCTTGGTTCGACTGTTGAATCAGCCCCAGCATTTT. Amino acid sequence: CASSLVRLLNQPQHF.

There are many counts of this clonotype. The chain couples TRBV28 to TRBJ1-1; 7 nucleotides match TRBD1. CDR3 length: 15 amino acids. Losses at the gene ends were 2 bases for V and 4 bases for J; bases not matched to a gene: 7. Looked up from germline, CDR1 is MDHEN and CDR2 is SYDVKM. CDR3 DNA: TGTGCCAGCAGTTTAGGAGACAGGGCGGGCACTGAAGCTTTCTTT. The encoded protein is CASSLGDRAGTEAFF.

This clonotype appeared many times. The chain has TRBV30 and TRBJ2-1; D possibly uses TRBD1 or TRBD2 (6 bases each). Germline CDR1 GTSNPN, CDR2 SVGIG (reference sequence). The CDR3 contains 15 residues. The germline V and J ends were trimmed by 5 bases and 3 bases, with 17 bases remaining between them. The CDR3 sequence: CAWEPVGGLYNEQFF. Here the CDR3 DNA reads TGTGCCTGGGAACCCGTGGGGGGCCTCTACAATGAGCAGTTCTTC.

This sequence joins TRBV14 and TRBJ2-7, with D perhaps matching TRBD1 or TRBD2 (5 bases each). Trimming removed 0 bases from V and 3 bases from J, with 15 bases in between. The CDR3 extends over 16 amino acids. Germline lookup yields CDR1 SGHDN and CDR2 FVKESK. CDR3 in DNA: TGTGCCAGCAGCCAAGATCTTTCGGGGCTTCGCTACGAGCAGTACTTC. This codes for CASSQDLSGLRYEQYF.

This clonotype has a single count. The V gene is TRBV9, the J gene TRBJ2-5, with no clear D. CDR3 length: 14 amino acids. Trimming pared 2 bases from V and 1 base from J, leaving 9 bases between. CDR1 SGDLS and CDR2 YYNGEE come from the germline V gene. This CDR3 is CASSVRQSQETQYF. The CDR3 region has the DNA TGTGCCAGCAGCGTCCGACAATCCCAAGAGACCCAGTACTTC.

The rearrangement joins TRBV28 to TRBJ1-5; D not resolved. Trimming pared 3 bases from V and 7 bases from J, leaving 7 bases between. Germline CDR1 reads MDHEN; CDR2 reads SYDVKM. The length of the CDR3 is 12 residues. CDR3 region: CASSFPKQPQHF. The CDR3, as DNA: TGTGCCAGCAGTTTCCCGAAGCAGCCCCAGCATTTT.

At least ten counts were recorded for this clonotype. CDR3 in amino acids: CASSERGIYEQYF. The CDR3 nucleotides read TGTGCCAGCAGTGAAAGGGGAATATACGAGCAGTACTTC. This chain joins TRBV2 and TRBJ2-7, with D possibly TRBD1 on 5 matching bases. There are 13 residues in the CDR3. V lost 2 bases and J 4 bases, leaving 9 bases between the germline ends. Germline CDR1 SNHLY, CDR2 FYNNEI.

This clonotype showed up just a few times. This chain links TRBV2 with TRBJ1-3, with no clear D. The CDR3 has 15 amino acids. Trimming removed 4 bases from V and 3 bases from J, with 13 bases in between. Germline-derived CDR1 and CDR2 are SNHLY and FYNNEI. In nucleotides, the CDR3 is TGTGCCAGCAGTGTATCGGGGAGGAGTGGAAACACCATATATTTT. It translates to CASSVSGRSGNTIYF.

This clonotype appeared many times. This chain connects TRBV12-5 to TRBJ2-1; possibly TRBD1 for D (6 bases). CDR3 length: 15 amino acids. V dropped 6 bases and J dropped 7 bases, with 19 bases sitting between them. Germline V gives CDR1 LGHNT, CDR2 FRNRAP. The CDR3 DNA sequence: TGTGCTAGTGGCCCGGACAGTCTCCTCTGGAATGAGCAGTTCTTC. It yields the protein CASGPDSLLWNEQFF.

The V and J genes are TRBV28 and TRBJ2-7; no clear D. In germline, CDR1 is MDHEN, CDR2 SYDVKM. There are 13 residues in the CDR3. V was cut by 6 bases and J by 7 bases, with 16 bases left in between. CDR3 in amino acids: CASSSDAPGEQYF. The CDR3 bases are TGTGCCAGCAGCTCTGACGCGCCTGGTGAGCAGTACTTC. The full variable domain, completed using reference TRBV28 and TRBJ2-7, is DVKVTQSSRYLVKRTGEKVFLECVQDMDHENMFWYRQDPGLGLRLIYFSYDVKMKEKGDIPEGYSVSREKKERFSLILESASTNQTSMYLCASSSDAPGEQYFGPGTRLTVT.

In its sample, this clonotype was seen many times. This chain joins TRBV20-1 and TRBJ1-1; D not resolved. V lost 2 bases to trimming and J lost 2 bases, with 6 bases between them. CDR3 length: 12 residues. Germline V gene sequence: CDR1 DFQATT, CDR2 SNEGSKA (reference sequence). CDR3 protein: CSARNGNTEAFF. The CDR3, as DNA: TGCAGTGCTAGAAACGGCAACACTGAAGCTTTCTTT.